The next 17 T cell receptor beta chains were all read from a single sample in a study of blood T cell repertoires in COVID-19. The repertoire was sequenced with immunoSEQ multiplex PCR; TCRdb's copy has only in-frame clones and lacks some. The sample holds 300,000 or so clones, around 87% seen once. The specimen was peripheral blood. These receptors were obtained from a woman aged 50 to 60 who had recovered from COVID-19.

This chain joins TRBV30 and TRBJ2-1, with a weak D call TRBD2 (6 bases). Germline CDR1 GTSNPN, CDR2 SVGIG (reference sequence). The CDR3 runs 15 residues. V shed 4 bases and J shed 4 bases, with 17 bases lying between them. The CDR3 spells CAWMGGLHSYNEQFF. CDR3 nucleotides: TGTGCCTGGATGGGAGGCCTCCACTCTTACAATGAGCAGTTCTTC.

The chain combines TRBV3-1 (or the pseudogene TRBV3-2) with TRBJ2-5; TRBD2 is a possible D gene (6 bases). This CDR3 comprises 16 residues. The germline gives CDR1 LGHDT, CDR2 YNNKEL (reference sequence). The V and J ends lost 0 bases and 1 base respectively, with 12 bases between them. The CDR3 here is CASSQDRATSQETQYF. The CDR3 DNA follows: TGTGCCAGCAGCCAAGACCGAGCGACTAGCCAAGAGACCCAGTACTTC.

This sequence joins TRBV7-9 and TRBJ2-5; 8 positions agree with TRBD2. The germline gives CDR1 SEHNR, CDR2 FQNEAQ (reference sequence). V shed 5 bases, J shed 5 bases, and the junction held 4 bases outside the gene matches. There are 13 residues in the CDR3. As DNA, the CDR3 is TGTGCCAGCAGCCGGACTAGCTGGGAGACCCAGTACTTC. Its translation is CASSRTSWETQYF.

This clone came up a few times. J is TRBJ1-1 and V is TRBV5-1; D is perhaps TRBD1 (5 bases). This CDR3 is 14 amino acids long. Deletions cut 0 bases from V and 3 bases from J, with 9 bases between. CDR1 is SGHRS and CDR2 is YFSETQ in the germline V gene. The CDR3, as DNA: TGCGCCAGCAGCTTGGAGGGGTGGCACACTGAAGCTTTCTTT. Residues: CASSLEGWHTEAFF.

The J gene is TRBJ1-3, the V gene TRBV4-3; D unresolved. In germline, CDR1 is LGHNA, CDR2 YSLEER. Trimming took 0 bases from V and 0 from J, leaving 9 bases between them. The CDR3 length is 16 residues. The CDR3 region is CASSQDPAGSGNTIYF. CDR3 nucleotides: TGCGCCAGCAGCCAAGATCCGGCAGGCTCTGGAAACACCATATATTTT.

The chain has TRBV5-1 and TRBJ2-2, with D possibly being TRBD2 (6 bases). The germline V gene encodes CDR1 SGHRS and CDR2 YFSETQ. This CDR3 is 15 amino acids long. V lost 5 bases and J lost 5, with 16 bases in between. CDR3 sequence reads: CASRVGGDPTGELFF. The CDR3 coding sequence is TGCGCCAGCAGGGTCGGGGGTGATCCGACCGGGGAGCTGTTTTTT.

This chain connects TRBV6-5 to TRBJ2-5; TRBD1 aligns across 7 bases. Trimming cost V 4 bases and J 4 bases; bases outside gene matches: 9. The CDR3 loop spans 15 amino acids. The germline V gene has CDR1 MNHEY and CDR2 SVGAGI. The CDR3 spells CASSSQGGQRETQYF. The DNA for the CDR3 is TGTGCCAGCAGTTCGCAAGGGGGACAGAGAGAGACCCAGTACTTC.

The chain carries TRBV6-5 and TRBJ2-1, with 11 bases matching TRBD2. The CDR3 has 13 amino acids. The germline V gene has CDR1 MNHEY and CDR2 SVGAGI. Losses at the gene ends were 5 bases for V and 9 bases for J; bases not matched to a gene: 3. The CDR3 sequence: CASSRSGRGEQFF. The CDR3 DNA is TGTGCCAGCAGTCGTAGCGGGAGGGGTGAGCAGTTCTTC.

The chain links TRBV7-2 to TRBJ2-1; TRBD2 matches at 13 bases. The J segment lost 11 bases and the V segment lost 5 bases, leaving 9 bases of the junction unmatched. This CDR3 is built from 15 residues. Germline lookup yields CDR1 SGHTA and CDR2 FQGNSA. CDR3 loop: CASSQLAGGPNQQFF. DNA of the CDR3: TGTGCCAGCAGCCAACTAGCGGGAGGGCCAAATCAGCAGTTCTTC.

V usage is TRBV5-4 and J usage is TRBJ2-7; D is unclear. CDR3 size: 14 residues. Germline CDR1 SGHNT, CDR2 YYREEE (reference sequence). V gave up 1 base and J gave up 2 bases, with 10 bases separating them. The CDR3 bases are TGTGCCAGCAGCTTGCCGACTTCCACCTACGAGCAGTACTTC. This translates into CASSLPTSTYEQYF.

The V and J genes are TRBV15 and TRBJ1-3; 7 positions agree with TRBD1. V lost 4 bases and J lost 0; bases outside the gene matches: 3. Germline-derived CDR1 and CDR2 are LNHNV and YYDKDF (reference sequence). This CDR3 region has 15 residues. This chain's CDR3 is CATSNNRGSGNTIYF. CDR3 DNA sequence: TGTGCCACCAGCAACAACAGGGGCTCTGGAAACACCATATATTTT. The whole variable domain, remainder taken from reference TRBV15 and TRBJ1-3, is DAMVIQNPRYQVTQFGKPVTLSCSQTLNHNVMYWYQQKSSQAPKLLFHYYDKDFNNEADTPDNFQSRRPNTSFCFLDIRSPGLGDTAMYLCATSNNRGSGNTIYFGEGSWLTVV.

V usage is TRBV27 and J usage is TRBJ2-7; 7 nucleotides agree with TRBD1. This CDR3 is 15 amino acids long. Losses at the gene ends were 8 bases for V and 1 base for J; bases not matched to a gene: 11. Germline-derived CDR1 and CDR2 are MNHEY and SMNVEV (reference sequence). CDR3 in DNA: TGTGCCAGCCGCCATGGGGTGGACAGGTCCTACGAGCAGTACTTC. It is translated as CASRHGVDRSYEQYF.

The J gene is TRBJ1-1, the V gene TRBV5-6; D perhaps matches TRBD1 (5 bases). The V and J ends lost 0 bases and 4 bases respectively, with 10 bases between them. CDR1 is SGHDT and CDR2 is YYEEEE in the germline V gene. The CDR3 runs 14 residues. Here the CDR3 reads CASSLVGEGTEAFF. In DNA form, the CDR3 reads TGTGCCAGCAGCTTGGTGGGGGAGGGCACTGAAGCTTTCTTT.

Worth noting for this clone: A single base separates this from a much larger clone, so it may be a read error. Different DNA sequences within this sample yield the same CDR3. The chain has TRBV7-8 and TRBJ1-1; D perhaps matches TRBD1 (5 bases). With 6 bases removed from V and 0 bases from J, the gap between germline ends came to 8 bases. Germline values: CDR1 SGHVS, CDR2 FQNEAQ. This CDR3 has 13 residues. As DNA, the CDR3 is TGTGCCAGCAGTTCGACAGTGAACACTGAAGCTTTCTTT. Translation gives CASSSTVNTEAFF.

J is TRBJ1-1 and V is TRBV6-5; 7 positions match TRBD1. The CDR3 sequence is 14 residues long. The germline gives CDR1 MNHEY, CDR2 SVGAGI. V was pared by 6 bases and J by 2 bases, with 6 bases of the junction left unmatched. In DNA form, the CDR3 reads TGTGCCAGCAGACGACAGGGAGTAAACACTGAAGCTTTCTTT. This codes for CASRRQGVNTEAFF.

This chain connects TRBV5-8 to TRBJ2-1, with a possible D match to TRBD2 (6 bases). CDR3 length equals 11 residues. Germline CDR1 reads SGHTS; CDR2 reads YDEGEE. V was pared by 3 bases and J by 14 bases, with 12 bases between. CDR3 in amino acids: CASSWAAGKFF. The CDR3 nucleotides are TGTGCCAGCAGCTGGGCCGCGGGGAAGTTCTTC.

CDR3 in DNA: TGTGCCAGCACCCCGAGGGAGGGTAACTACGAGCAGTACTTC. Translating it yields CASTPREGNYEQYF. The rearrangement joins TRBV6-5 to TRBJ2-7, with 7 nucleotides matching TRBD2. Germline values: CDR1 MNHEY, CDR2 SVGAGI. This CDR3 has 14 amino acids. Losses at the gene ends were 7 bases for V and 3 bases for J; bases not matched to a gene: 9.